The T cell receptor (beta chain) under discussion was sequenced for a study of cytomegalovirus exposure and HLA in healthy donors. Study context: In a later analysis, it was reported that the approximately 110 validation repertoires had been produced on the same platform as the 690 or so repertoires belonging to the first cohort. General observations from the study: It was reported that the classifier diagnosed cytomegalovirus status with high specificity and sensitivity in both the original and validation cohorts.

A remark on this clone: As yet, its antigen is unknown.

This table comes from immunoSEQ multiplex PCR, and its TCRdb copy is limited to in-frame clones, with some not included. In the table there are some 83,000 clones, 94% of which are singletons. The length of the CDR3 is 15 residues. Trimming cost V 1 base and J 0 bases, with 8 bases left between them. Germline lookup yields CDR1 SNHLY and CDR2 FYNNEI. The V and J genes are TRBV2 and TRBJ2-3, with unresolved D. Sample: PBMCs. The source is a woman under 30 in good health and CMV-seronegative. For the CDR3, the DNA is TGTGCCAGCAGTGAAGTTTGGAGAAGCACAGATACGCAGTATTTT. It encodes CASSEVWRSTDTQYF. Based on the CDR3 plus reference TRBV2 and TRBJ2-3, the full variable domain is EPEVTQTPSHQVTQMGQEVILRCVPISNHLYFYWYRQILGQKVEFLVSFYNNEISEKSEIFDDQFSVERPDGSNFTLKIRSTKLEDSAMYFCASSEVWRSTDTQYFGPGTRLTVL.